This T cell receptor (beta chain) was captured by sequencing in a study of molecular identifiers for immune sequencing clone quantification. Researchers sorted naive CD8 T cells as cells that were CD8+CD4-CCR7+CD45RA+. Notes on the study in general: Barcodes shared by identical TCR molecules could lead to underestimated sizes of highly expanded clones. Reports indicate spiked Jurkat TCR RNA from one cell could be found among roughly 950,000 naive cells.

Note on this clonotype: Antigen: not known.

TCRdb called the PCR reads again in MiXCR, with one record for every CDR3 protein. This repertoire shows just under 650,000 distinct CDR3 sequences, just under 20% found once; its top ten account for roughly 0.83%. The receptor was isolated from a human donor in good health. Some libraries in this study had Jurkat cell RNA spiked in. Input material: naive CD8+ T cells from blood, with Jurkat cell RNA spiked in. Subset described: FACS-sorted CD8+CD4-CCR7+CD45RA+ naive T cells.

The CDR3 DNA reads TGTGCTGGCAGCGCTCATATCCGGAACAATGAGCAGTTCTTC. Translation: CAGSAHIRNNEQFF. The chain is built from TRBV7-2 and TRBJ2-1, with no clear D. The germline V gene encodes CDR1 SGHTA and CDR2 FQGNSA. The CDR3 sequence is 14 residues long.